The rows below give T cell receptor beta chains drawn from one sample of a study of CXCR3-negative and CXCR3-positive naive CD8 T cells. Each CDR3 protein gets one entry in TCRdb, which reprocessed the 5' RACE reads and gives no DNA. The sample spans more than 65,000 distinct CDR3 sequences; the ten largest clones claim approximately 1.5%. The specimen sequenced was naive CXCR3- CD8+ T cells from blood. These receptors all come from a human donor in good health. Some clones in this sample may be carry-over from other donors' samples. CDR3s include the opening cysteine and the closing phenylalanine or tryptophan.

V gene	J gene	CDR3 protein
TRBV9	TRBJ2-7	CASSPTGSGTYEQYF
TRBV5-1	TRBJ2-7	CASSLAPLAGVSSGEQYF
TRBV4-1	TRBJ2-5	CASSSKAGGETQYF
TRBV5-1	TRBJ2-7	CASSPDGAYEQYF
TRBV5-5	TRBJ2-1	CASSWRDRTYNEQFF
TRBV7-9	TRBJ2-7	CASSSEGTGTYEQYF
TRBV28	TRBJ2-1	CASSSPLYRSYNEQFF
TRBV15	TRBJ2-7	CATSRDQEVPEQYF
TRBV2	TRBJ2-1	CASSDHRVSSYNEQFF
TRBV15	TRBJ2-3	CATSRDLTDTQYF